The entry below describes one T cell receptor (beta chain). Antigen unknown. The sample is drawn from a study of early T cells in non-severe SARS-CoV-2 infection. Study as a whole: The chains were unpaired, and the sequenced material was bulk RNA from unsorted whole blood.

Findings and limits, study-wide: VDJdb matches were skewed toward anti-spike CD8 T cell responses.

The germline V gene encodes CDR1 LNHDA and CDR2 SQIVND (reference sequence). The V gene lost 5 bases and the J gene lost 8 bases, with 13 bases spanning the gap. This CDR3 is built from 14 residues. Unique molecular identifiers tagged individual cDNA molecules. TCRdb ran MiXCR on the 5' RACE reads and lists one entry per CDR3 protein. The sample includes tens of thousands of distinct CDR3 sequences, less than 6.5% of them seen just once. The sequence was collected from an adult who was a healthcare worker with PCR-confirmed SARS-CoV-2 infection or an uninfected control (not recorded which). The chain combines TRBV19 with TRBJ1-6; D not resolved. Sequencing was carried out using whole blood. CDR3 DNA sequence: TGTGCCAGTAGTGTTGGCAGCCAATATTCACCCCTCCACTTT. Encoded protein: CASSVGSQYSPLHF.